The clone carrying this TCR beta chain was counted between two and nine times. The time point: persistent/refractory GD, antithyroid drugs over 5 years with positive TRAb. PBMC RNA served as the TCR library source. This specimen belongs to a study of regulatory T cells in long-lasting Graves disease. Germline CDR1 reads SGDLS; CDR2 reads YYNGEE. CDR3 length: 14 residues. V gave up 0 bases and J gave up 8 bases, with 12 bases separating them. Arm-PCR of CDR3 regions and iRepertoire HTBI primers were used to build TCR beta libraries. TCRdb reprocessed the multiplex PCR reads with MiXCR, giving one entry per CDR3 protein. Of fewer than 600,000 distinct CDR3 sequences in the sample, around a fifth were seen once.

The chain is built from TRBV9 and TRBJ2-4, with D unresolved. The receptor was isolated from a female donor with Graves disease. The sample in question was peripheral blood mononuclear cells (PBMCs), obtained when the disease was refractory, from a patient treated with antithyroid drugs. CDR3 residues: CASSVAASRDIQYF. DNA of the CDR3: TGTGCCAGCAGCGTAGCCGCTTCTCGGGACATTCAGTACTTC.